Below are 13 T cell receptor beta chains sequenced from a single sample in a study of OX40 agonist ivuxolimab in advanced cancers. Sequencing used immunoSEQ multiplex PCR; TCRdb keeps in-frame clones, though not all of them. The sample holds tens of thousands of clones; approximately 84% are singletons and the top ten take about 15%. Sequenced material: CD4+ or CD8+ T cells sorted from blood, taken in a trial of the OX40 agonist ivuxolimab. These receptors were obtained from an adult with an advanced solid tumor such as melanoma, head and neck, liver or kidney cancer.

This sequence joins TRBV4-3 and TRBJ1-2; the D is unclear. Between the trimmed V and J ends, which lost 0 bases and 8 bases, there was a span of 19 bases. This CDR3 has 16 amino acids. Germline V lookup: CDR1 LGHNA, CDR2 YSLEER. CDR3 in DNA: TGCGCCAGCAGCCAAGATCTTATTGGCGGAGGCCAAGGCTACACCTTC. Amino acid sequence: CASSQDLIGGGQGYTF.

The chain recombines TRBV4-1 with TRBJ1-3; 7 bases map to TRBD1. Germline CDR1 is MGHRA and CDR2 is YSYEKL. CDR3 length: 18 amino acids. V dropped 1 base and J dropped 2; count of bases not matched to a gene: 11. For the CDR3, the DNA is TGCGCCAGCAGCCAAGTCGATGGGACAGCGGAGGCTGGAAACACCATATATTTT. It codes for CASSQVDGTAEAGNTIYF.

The V gene is TRBV5-8, the J gene TRBJ1-2; the match to TRBD1 covers 7 bases. CDR1 SGHTS and CDR2 YDEGEE come from the germline V gene. The length of the CDR3 is 11 residues. Germline trimming cut 4 bases from V and 12 bases from J; bases unmatched to any gene: 6. This CDR3 is CASSVGQEDTF. The DNA of the CDR3 is TGTGCCAGCAGCGTAGGACAGGAAGACACCTTC.

This chain links TRBV9 with TRBJ1-5; D is perhaps TRBD1 (5 bases). This CDR3 has 14 amino acids. V lost 1 base and J 2 bases, leaving 7 bases between the germline ends. CDR1 is SGDLS and CDR2 is YYNGEE in the germline V gene. This chain's CDR3 is CASSVWGGNQPQHF. CDR3 nucleotide sequence: TGTGCCAGCAGCGTATGGGGGGGCAATCAGCCCCAGCATTTT.

V usage is TRBV5-4 and J usage is TRBJ2-7, with 11 nucleotides matching TRBD1. The V and J ends lost 4 bases and 2 bases, in that order; junction bases with no gene match: 2. The CDR3 runs to 14 residues. CDR1 and CDR2 from the germline V gene are SGHNT and YYREEE (reference sequence). CDR3 residues: CASSGGQGAYEQYF. CDR3 DNA: TGTGCCAGCAGCGGGGGACAGGGGGCCTACGAGCAGTACTTC.

The genes are TRBV14 and TRBJ2-1; D gene ambiguous. This CDR3 is built from 11 residues. V was shortened by 4 bases and J by 8 bases, with 6 bases between the two germline ends. In germline, CDR1 is SGHDN, CDR2 FVKESK. Here the CDR3 reads CASSLNHEQFF. CDR3 DNA: TGTGCCAGCAGCCTTAACCATGAGCAGTTCTTC.

V usage is TRBV19 and J usage is TRBJ2-2; D may correspond to TRBD1 or TRBD2 (6 bases each). Germline assignment: CDR1 LNHDA and CDR2 SQIVND (reference sequence). The V end lost 5 bases, the J end lost 0 bases, and 13 bases lay between the germline ends. The CDR3 extends over 16 amino acids. The CDR3 region is CASSLRGVPNTGELFF. In nucleotides, the CDR3 is TGTGCCAGTAGTTTAAGGGGGGTTCCGAACACCGGGGAGCTGTTTTTT.

This sequence joins TRBV4-3 and TRBJ1-5, with 7 bases fitting TRBD1. CDR1 is LGHNA and CDR2 is YSLEER in the germline V gene. V shed 2 bases, J shed 6 bases, and the junction held 7 bases outside the gene matches. This CDR3 comprises 15 residues. CDR3 nucleotide sequence: TGCGCCAGCAGCCAAATTAGGGGGCCCAGTCAGCCCCAGCATTTT. Amino acids: CASSQIRGPSQPQHF.

Remarks on this clone: A read error is possible here, since a much larger clone lies one base away. CDR3 sequence: CASSLYSYNEQFF. The CDR3 nucleotides read TGTGCCAGCAGCTTATACTCCTACAATGAGCAGTTCTTC. The chain is built from TRBV7-9 and TRBJ2-1; D is undetermined. The CDR3 extends over 13 amino acids. Germline assignment: CDR1 SEHNR and CDR2 FQNEAQ (reference sequence). V was cut by 2 bases and J by 0 bases, with 2 bases left in between.

The chain combines TRBV9 with TRBJ2-5, with 14 bases identical to TRBD2. J lost 5 bases, V lost 3 bases, and 6 bases had no gene match. The CDR3 is made up of 16 amino acids. The germline V gene has CDR1 SGDLS and CDR2 YYNGEE. The CDR3 loop is CASSAGTSGSLETQYF. CDR3 nucleotide sequence: TGTGCCAGCAGCGCCGGGACTAGCGGGAGTCTGGAGACCCAGTACTTC.

The chain employs TRBV7-9 and TRBJ1-5; D perhaps matches TRBD1 (5 bases). The CDR3 has 17 amino acids. The germline gives CDR1 SEHNR, CDR2 FQNEAQ (reference sequence). Trimming removed 4 bases at V and 2 bases at J, with 18 bases between. The CDR3 DNA follows: TGTGCCAGCAGCTCGGGGGACGGACTAATCGGCAATCAGCCCCAGCATTTT. This encodes CASSSGDGLIGNQPQHF.

V and J are TRBV13 and TRBJ2-5; 9 nucleotides align to TRBD1. The CDR3 is 14 residues long. Germline V gene data show CDR1 as PRHDT and CDR2 as FYEKMQ (reference sequence). Trimming removed 5 bases from V and 7 bases from J; junction bases left unmatched: 8. CDR3 coding DNA: TGTGCCAGCAGCACCTCAAAGGGACAGGGGACCCAGTACTTC. Its protein is CASSTSKGQGTQYF.

The chain couples TRBV19 to TRBJ2-7; a weak D match, TRBD2 (6 bases). Germline CDR1 LNHDA, CDR2 SQIVND (reference sequence). CDR3 length: 15 amino acids. V shed 1 base and J shed 1 base, with 11 bases lying between them. The CDR3 region is CASSIVASESYEQYF. In nucleotides, the CDR3 is TGTGCCAGTAGTATAGTGGCTAGCGAGTCCTACGAGCAGTACTTC.